Below are 17 T cell receptor beta chains sequenced from a single sample in a study of blood T cell repertoires in COVID-19. Sequencing was performed with immunoSEQ multiplex PCR; in TCRdb, only in-frame clones are kept and a portion is missing. This sample carries fewer than 250,000 clones, 65% to 85% of them seen once, and the ten largest clones take about 7.4%. Specimen: peripheral blood. The receptors were sampled from a woman aged 45 to 65 with acute or convalescent COVID-19.

Points on this clone: Other nucleotide sequences in the sample specify the same CDR3. V gene TRBV28 combines with J gene TRBJ1-4, with 8 bases fitting TRBD1. The V gene's germline CDR1 is MDHEN and CDR2 SYDVKM. The CDR3 covers 15 residues. The V segment lost 4 bases and the J segment 8 bases; nucleotides outside the gene matches: 9. DNA of the CDR3: TGTGCCAGCAGTTCCCCCGGACAGGGTGGGGAAAAACTGTTTTTT. It is translated as CASSSPGQGGEKLFF.

This clone was detected a few times. The V call is TRBV28, the J call TRBJ1-5; weak D call: TRBD1 (6 bases). With 11 bases removed from V and 2 bases from J, the gap between germline ends came to 10 bases. CDR3 length: 12 residues. The germline gives CDR1 MDHEN, CDR2 SYDVKM. CDR3 nucleotides: TGTGCCGCTCGACAGGGCAATCAGCCCCAGCATTTT. Its translation is CAARQGNQPQHF.

V and J are TRBV9 and TRBJ2-1; 10 nucleotides line up with TRBD1. The CDR3 is 15 amino acids. Losses at the gene ends were 0 bases for V and 9 bases for J; bases not matched to a gene: 6. In germline, CDR1 is SGDLS, CDR2 YYNGEE. The CDR3 sequence: CASSVASRTGGEQFF. In nucleotides, the CDR3 is TGTGCCAGCAGCGTAGCTTCCCGGACAGGGGGTGAGCAGTTCTTC.

The chain is built from TRBV6-5 and TRBJ1-2; 10 positions match TRBD1. Germline assignment: CDR1 MNHEY and CDR2 SVGAGI. The CDR3 loop spans 15 amino acids. Germline trimming cut 1 base from V and 10 bases from J; bases unmatched to any gene: 9. The CDR3 here is CASSYFRDRGLTYTF. DNA of the CDR3: TGTGCCAGCAGTTACTTCCGGGACAGGGGACTGACCTACACCTTC.

The chain joins TRBV3-1 (or the pseudogene TRBV3-2) to TRBJ1-2; no clear D gene. The germline gives CDR1 LGHDT, CDR2 YNNKEL (reference sequence). CDR3 length: 15 amino acids. V dropped 3 bases and J dropped 2 bases, with 13 bases sitting between them. CDR3 sequence: CASSHGRGTNYGYTF. The CDR3 DNA reads as TGTGCCAGCAGCCATGGACGGGGAACGAACTATGGCTACACCTTC.

The chain carries TRBV5-1 and TRBJ1-1; D unclear. From germline, CDR1 is SGHRS and CDR2 YFSETQ. The CDR3 contains 14 residues. The V gene lost 2 bases and the J gene lost 5 bases, with 13 bases spanning the gap. CDR3 nucleotide sequence: TGCGCCAGCAGCTTTCTTAGCCCCCGGACTGAAGCTTTCTTT. It codes for CASSFLSPRTEAFF.

The chain joins TRBV6-5 to TRBJ1-1; 7 positions match TRBD1. Germline assignment: CDR1 MNHEY and CDR2 SVGAGI. This CDR3 comprises 15 residues. V dropped 6 bases and J dropped 0; count of bases not matched to a gene: 7. The CDR3 region has the DNA TGTGCCAGCAGAATGGAGGGGGCGTTGAACACTGAAGCTTTCTTT. Encoded protein: CASRMEGALNTEAFF.

This clone was counted only a few times. The V and J genes are TRBV19 and TRBJ2-7; 9 bases align to TRBD1. The CDR3 covers 17 residues. Germline V lookup: CDR1 LNHDA, CDR2 SQIVND (reference sequence). Unmatched junction bases numbered 17, after V lost 4 bases and J lost 7 bases. CDR3 nucleotide sequence: TGTGCCAGTAGTAGATCTCGCCCGGGACAGGGAGCAAGGGAGCAGTACTTC. Translation gives CASSRSRPGQGAREQYF.

This clone appeared a few times. V gene TRBV20-1 combines with J gene TRBJ2-1; D unclear. Trimming removed 3 bases from V and 7 bases from J, with 10 bases in between. Germline values: CDR1 DFQATT, CDR2 SNEGSKA (reference sequence). The CDR3 is 12 amino acids. CDR3 DNA sequence: TGCAGTGCTAGTTACTGGTCAAATGAGCAGTTCTTC. As protein: CSASYWSNEQFF.

The CDR3: CSASPYSGGARNEQFF. The CDR3 DNA reads TGCAGTGCTAGTCCTTACTCGGGAGGAGCCCGTAATGAGCAGTTCTTC. This sequence joins TRBV20-1 and TRBJ2-1; 7 bases line up with TRBD2. The V gene's germline CDR1 is DFQATT and CDR2 SNEGSKA (reference sequence). The V gene end was trimmed by 3 bases and the J gene end by 7 bases; junction bases not matched to a gene: 15. The CDR3 covers 16 residues.

The rearrangement joins TRBV9 to TRBJ2-5; 8 bases map to TRBD2. The trim removed 3 bases at V and 5 bases at J, leaving 9 bases unmatched. The CDR3 is made up of 15 amino acids. Germline V gene sequence: CDR1 SGDLS, CDR2 YYNGEE. The CDR3 DNA reads as TGTGCCAGCAGCGACCTCGGGAGGGCCGGGGAGACCCAGTACTTC. It encodes CASSDLGRAGETQYF.

The chain couples TRBV7-9 to TRBJ2-1; 8 bases agree with TRBD2. CDR3 length equals 18 residues. The V segment lost 5 bases and the J segment 0 bases; nucleotides outside the gene matches: 12. Looked up from germline, CDR1 is SEHNR and CDR2 is FQNEAQ (reference sequence). Here the CDR3 DNA reads TGTGCCAGCAGCCCAGGCCCGCTAGCGGGCCTCTCCTACAATGAGCAGTTCTTC. It specifies CASSPGPLAGLSYNEQFF.

The chain is built from TRBV4-2 and TRBJ2-3; no definite D call. V was cut by 6 bases and J by 1 base, with 17 bases left in between. Per the germline V gene, CDR1 is LGHNA and CDR2 is YNFKEQ. This CDR3 region has 16 residues. This CDR3 is CASSRTASTGTDTQYF. In DNA form, the CDR3 reads TGTGCCAGCAGTCGCACAGCCTCAACGGGCACAGATACGCAGTATTTT.

The chain joins TRBV6-5 to TRBJ2-5, with a possible D match to TRBD2 (6 bases). The V end lost 4 bases, the J end lost 1 base, and 10 bases lay between the germline ends. The germline V gene has CDR1 MNHEY and CDR2 SVGAGI. CDR3 length equals 14 residues. The CDR3: CASSFGTFQETQYF. The CDR3 bases are TGTGCCAGCAGTTTCGGGACTTTCCAAGAGACCCAGTACTTC.

The rearrangement links TRBV27 to TRBJ2-3, with D perhaps matching TRBD1 (6 bases). The germline gives CDR1 MNHEY, CDR2 SMNVEV (reference sequence). This CDR3 region has 15 residues. Trimming shortened V by 7 bases and J by 5 bases, and 19 bases separated the two germline ends. The CDR3 here is CASTPNRAEGDTQYF. The CDR3 DNA is TGTGCCAGCACCCCTAACAGGGCTGAGGGAGATACGCAGTATTTT.

The chain links TRBV3-1 (or the pseudogene TRBV3-2) to TRBJ1-1, with 7 bases lining up with TRBD1. V lost 4 bases and J lost 5; bases outside the gene matches: 10. Germline loops: CDR1 LGHDT, CDR2 YNNKEL (reference sequence). The CDR3 sequence is 15 residues long. The CDR3 reads CASSPETGKGTEAFF. The DNA for the CDR3 is TGTGCCAGCAGCCCAGAGACAGGGAAAGGGACTGAAGCTTTCTTT.

This chain connects TRBV27 to TRBJ2-3; D not certain. This CDR3 has 19 residues. Trimming cost V 4 bases and J 0 bases, with 23 bases left between them. The germline V gene has CDR1 MNHEY and CDR2 SMNVEV (reference sequence). CDR3 bases: TGTGCCAGCAGTTCATACTCTTGGCGTGGCGGATCTAGCACAGATACGCAGTATTTT. Its protein product is CASSSYSWRGGSSTDTQYF.